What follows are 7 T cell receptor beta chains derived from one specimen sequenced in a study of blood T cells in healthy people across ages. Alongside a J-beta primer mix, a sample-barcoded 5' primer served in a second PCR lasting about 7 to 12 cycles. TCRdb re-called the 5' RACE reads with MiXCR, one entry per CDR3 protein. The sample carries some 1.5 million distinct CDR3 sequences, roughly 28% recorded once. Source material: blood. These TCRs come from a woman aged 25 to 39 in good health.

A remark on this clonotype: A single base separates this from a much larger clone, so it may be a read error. CDR3 loop: CASSFLGVDYNEQFF. As DNA, the CDR3 is TGTGCCAGCAGTTTCCTGGGGGTAGACTACAATGAGCAGTTCTTC. V and J are TRBV6-5 and TRBJ2-1, with D possibly being TRBD1 or TRBD2 (5 bases each). The CDR3 length is 15 residues. The germline V and J ends were trimmed by 4 bases and 3 bases, with 13 bases remaining between them. The germline V gene encodes CDR1 MNHEY and CDR2 SVGAGI.

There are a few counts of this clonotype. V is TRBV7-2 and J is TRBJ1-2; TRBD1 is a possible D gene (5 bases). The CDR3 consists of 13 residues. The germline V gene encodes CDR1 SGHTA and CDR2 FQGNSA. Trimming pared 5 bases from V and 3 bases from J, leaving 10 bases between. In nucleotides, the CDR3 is TGTGCCAGCAGCGCTAACAGGCACTATGGCTACACCTTC. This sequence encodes CASSANRHYGYTF.

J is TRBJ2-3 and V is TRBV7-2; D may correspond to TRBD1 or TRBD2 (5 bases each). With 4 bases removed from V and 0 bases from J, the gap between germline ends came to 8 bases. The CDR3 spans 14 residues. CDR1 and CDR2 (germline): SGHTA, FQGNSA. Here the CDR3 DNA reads TGTGCCAGCAGCTGGGGGTCTAGCACAGATACGCAGTATTTT. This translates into CASSWGSSTDTQYF. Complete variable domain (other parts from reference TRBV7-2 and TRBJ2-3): GAGVSQSPSNKVTEKGKDVELRCDPISGHTALYWYRQSLGQGLEFLIYFQGNSAPDKSGLPSDRFSAERTGGSVSTLTIQRTQQEDSAVYLCASSWGSSTDTQYFGPGTRLTVL.

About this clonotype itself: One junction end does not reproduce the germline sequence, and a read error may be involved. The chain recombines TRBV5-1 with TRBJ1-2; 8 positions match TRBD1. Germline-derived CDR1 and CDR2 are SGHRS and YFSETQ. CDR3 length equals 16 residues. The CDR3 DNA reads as TGCGCCGGCAGCTTAAAGGACAGGGAAGCTAACTATGGCTACACCTTC. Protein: CAGSLKDREANYGYTF.

CDR3 protein: CASSPRRQISRELFF. CDR3 coding DNA: TGTGCCAGCTCACCACGTCGGCAGATTAGCAGGGAGCTGTTTTTT. The chain employs TRBV18 and TRBJ2-2, with no clear D. Trimming shortened V by 1 base and J by 9 bases, and 15 bases separated the two germline ends. In germline, CDR1 is KGHSH, CDR2 LQKENI. The CDR3 contains 15 residues. Together with reference TRBV18 and TRBJ2-2, the CDR3 gives the full variable domain: NAGVMQNPRHLVRRRGQEARLRCSPMKGHSHVYWYRQLPEEGLKFMVYLQKENIIDESGMPKERFSAEFPKEGPSILRIQQVVRGDSAAYFCASSPRRQISRELFFGEGSRLTVL.

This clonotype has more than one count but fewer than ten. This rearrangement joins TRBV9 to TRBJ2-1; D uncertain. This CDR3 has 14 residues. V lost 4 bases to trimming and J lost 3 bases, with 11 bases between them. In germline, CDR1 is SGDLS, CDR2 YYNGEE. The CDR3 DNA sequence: TGTGCCAGCAGCCCCTCACTCTTCTACAATGAGCAGTTCTTC. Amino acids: CASSPSLFYNEQFF.

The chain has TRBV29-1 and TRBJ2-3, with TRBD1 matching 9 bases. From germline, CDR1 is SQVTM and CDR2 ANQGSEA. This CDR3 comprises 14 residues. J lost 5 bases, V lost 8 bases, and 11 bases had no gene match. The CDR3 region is CSTTPGQGRDTQYF. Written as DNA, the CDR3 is TGCAGCACAACCCCGGGACAGGGTCGAGATACGCAGTATTTT.